The 18 T cell receptor beta chains below were found in one sample sequenced in a study of T cells in Graves' hyperthyroidism and ophthalmopathy (dated by TCRdb to the late 2010s). The protocol used for the library was multiplex PCR. The sample was run on an Illumina HiSeq 2000. TCR beta CDR3 regions were amplified from RNA transcripts. A first-round RT-PCR of the TCR CDR3 used the HTBI primer set with the Qiagen OneStep RT-PCR kit. TCRdb cleaned the public reads at Q25 with fastp, built clones with MiXCR and kept in-frame beta chains. Rows are unified per CDR3 protein, each entry keeping the most common DNA and genes. This sample comprises over 300,000 distinct CDR3 sequences, approximately 13% of them detected only once. The top ten clonotypes cover approximately 11% of the sample. Sequenced: blood. The receptors were sampled from a woman aged 55-70 years with Graves' hyperthyroidism.

This clonotype has ten or more counts. The chain employs TRBV7-9 and TRBJ2-3; no firm D call. V was shortened by 5 bases and J by 4 bases, with 13 bases between the two germline ends. Germline V gene lookup returns CDR1 SEHNR and CDR2 FQNEAQ (reference sequence). This CDR3 contains 14 residues. CDR3 nucleotides: TGTGCCAGCAGCCGGCTAGGAGAATCAGATACGCAGTATTTT. Translating gives CASSRLGESDTQYF.

The rearrangement joins TRBV4-1 to TRBJ2-1; 10 nucleotides align to TRBD1. V lost 0 bases, J lost 4 bases, and 6 bases stayed unmatched. The CDR3 runs 17 residues. Looked up from germline, CDR1 is MGHRA and CDR2 is YSYEKL. This CDR3 reads CASSQDRGTGAYNEQFF. The CDR3 DNA sequence: TGCGCCAGCAGCCAAGATCGGGGGACAGGGGCGTACAATGAGCAGTTCTTC.

The chain carries TRBV9 and TRBJ2-3; TRBD2 aligns across 13 bases. CDR1 is SGDLS and CDR2 is YYNGEE in the germline V gene. The CDR3 totals 16 residues. J lost 5 bases, V lost 4 bases, and 7 bases had no gene match. CDR3: CASSSGLAGARDTQYF. CDR3 nucleotides: TGTGCCAGCAGCTCCGGACTAGCGGGAGCGAGAGATACGCAGTATTTT.

At least ten counts were recorded for this clonotype. The V and J genes are TRBV5-1 and TRBJ2-6; TRBD2 matches 8 bases. V lost 2 bases and J lost 2; bases outside the gene matches: 0. The CDR3 is made up of 15 amino acids. CDR1 SGHRS and CDR2 YFSETQ come from the germline V gene. CDR3 protein: CASSFSGTGANVLTF. CDR3 DNA sequence: TGCGCCAGCAGCTTTAGCGGGACTGGGGCCAACGTCCTGACTTTC.

The chain combines TRBV7-8 with TRBJ2-4, with 8 bases identical to TRBD1. Germline assignment: CDR1 SGHVS and CDR2 FQNEAQ. The CDR3 is 17 residues long. With V trimmed by 5 bases and J by 3 bases, 12 bases remained unmatched. The CDR3 reads CASSERRTGTGKNIQYF. CDR3 coding DNA: TGTGCCAGCAGCGAAAGGCGGACCGGGACAGGCAAAAACATTCAGTACTTC. The variable domain in full, completed from reference TRBV7-8 and TRBJ2-4, reads GAGVSQSPRYKVAKRGQDVALRCDPISGHVSLFWYQQALGQGPEFLTYFQNEAQLDKSGLPSDRFFAERPEGSVSTLKIQRTQQEDSAVYLCASSERRTGTGKNIQYFGAGTRLSVL.

The J gene is TRBJ1-6, the V gene TRBV11-2; TRBD1 might be the D (5 bases). This CDR3 contains 14 residues. V was pared by 5 bases and J by 7 bases, with 12 bases between. Per germline, CDR1 SGHAT and CDR2 FQNNGV. The CDR3 protein is CASSHPEGNSPLHF. CDR3 DNA: TGTGCCAGCAGCCACCCCGAGGGGAATTCACCCCTCCACTTT. Supplemented by reference TRBV11-2 and TRBJ1-6, the full variable domain reads EAGVAQSPRYKIIEKRQSVAFWCNPISGHATLYWYQQILGQGPKLLIQFQNNGVVDDSQLPKDRFSAERLKGVDSTLKIQPAKLEDSAVYLCASSHPEGNSPLHFGNGTRLTVT.

This clonotype was seen ten or more times. The chain joins TRBV6-1 to TRBJ2-7; D assignment may be TRBD1 or TRBD2 (7 bases each). The ends were cut back, 8 bases at V and 6 bases at J, with 23 bases in the middle. Per germline, CDR1 MNHNS and CDR2 SASEGT. The CDR3 contains 15 residues. CDR3 region: CASQSGGGAYGEQYF. The CDR3 region has the DNA TGTGCCAGCCAGTCAGGGGGGGGGGCGTATGGCGAGCAGTACTTC.

This clonotype was counted ten times or more. The J gene is TRBJ2-1, the V gene TRBV11-2, with D possibly matching TRBD2 (6 bases). Germline V lookup: CDR1 SGHAT, CDR2 FQNNGV. Trimming pared 1 base from V and 7 bases from J, leaving 20 bases between. CDR3 length: 17 amino acids. The CDR3 loop reads CASSLVSGGFMGNEQFF. The CDR3 DNA follows: TGTGCCAGCAGCTTAGTTAGCGGAGGGTTCATGGGGAATGAGCAGTTCTTC. Full variable domain (rest looked up from reference TRBV11-2 and TRBJ2-1): EAGVAQSPRYKIIEKRQSVAFWCNPISGHATLYWYQQILGQGPKLLIQFQNNGVVDDSQLPKDRFSAERLKGVDSTLKIQPAKLEDSAVYLCASSLVSGGFMGNEQFFGPGTRLTVL.

This clonotype was found many times. The CDR3 here is CASSWTGILGDTQYF. CDR3 bases: TGTGCCAGCAGCTGGACGGGAATTTTAGGGGATACGCAGTATTTT. V and J are TRBV6-2 or TRBV6-3 and TRBJ2-3; the D gene is possibly TRBD2 (5 bases). Germline V gene sequence: CDR1 MNHEY, CDR2 SVGEGT. The CDR3 has 15 amino acids. V lost 6 bases to trimming and J lost 6 bases, with 19 bases between them.

The genes are TRBV11-2 and TRBJ2-5; D is ambiguous. This CDR3 has 15 amino acids. Trimming left V 0 bases short and J 4 bases short, with 12 bases between. Germline CDR1 and CDR2: SGHAT and FQNNGV. CDR3 sequence: CASSLEGQDGETQYF. In DNA, the CDR3 is TGTGCCAGCAGCTTAGAAGGGCAGGATGGAGAGACCCAGTACTTC. The full variable domain, in which reference TRBV11-2 and TRBJ2-5 provide the parts outside the CDR3, is EAGVAQSPRYKIIEKRQSVAFWCNPISGHATLYWYQQILGQGPKLLIQFQNNGVVDDSQLPKDRFSAERLKGVDSTLKIQPAKLEDSAVYLCASSLEGQDGETQYFGPGTRLLVL.

This clonotype was counted ten times or more. This chain connects TRBV5-8 to TRBJ2-1, with a possible D match to TRBD2 (5 bases). The germline CDR1 and CDR2 sequences are SGHTS and YDEGEE. V lost 4 bases and J 9 bases, leaving 20 bases between the germline ends. The CDR3 runs to 15 residues. The CDR3 protein is CASSLRTGQEVEQFF. CDR3 coding DNA: TGTGCCAGCAGCCTTCGGACTGGCCAGGAGGTTGAGCAGTTCTTC.

There are many counts of this clonotype. The V and J genes are TRBV4-1 and TRBJ1-1, with D perhaps TRBD1 (6 bases). The germline CDR1 and CDR2 sequences are MGHRA and YSYEKL. The CDR3 has 14 residues. V gave up 0 bases and J gave up 5 bases, with 10 bases separating them. The CDR3 is CASSQDAGVTEAFF. The CDR3 DNA reads as TGCGCCAGCAGCCAAGACGCAGGGGTAACTGAAGCTTTCTTT.

This clonotype has a count of ten or more. The chain joins TRBV28 to TRBJ2-2, with no clear D. Trimming stripped 5 bases from V and 6 bases from J, with 10 bases between. CDR1 is MDHEN, CDR2 SYDVKM, per germline. CDR3 size: 13 residues. The DNA of the CDR3 is TGTGCCAGCAGTCCCCCCTCGTCCGGGGAGCTGTTTTTT. This translates into CASSPPSSGELFF.

This rearrangement joins TRBV7-3 to TRBJ2-1; D gene unclear. This CDR3 spans 15 amino acids. CDR1 is SGHTA and CDR2 is FQGTGA in the germline V gene. Trimming left V 5 bases short and J 8 bases short, with 19 bases between. CDR3 region: CASSQDRALRDEQFF. The CDR3 DNA is TGTGCCAGCAGCCAAGATAGGGCCTTAAGGGATGAGCAGTTCTTC.

This clonotype has at least ten counts. The chain recombines TRBV3-1 with TRBJ2-1, with D unresolved. The CDR3 loop spans 14 amino acids. Looked up from germline, CDR1 is LGHDT and CDR2 is YNNKEL (reference sequence). The V and J ends lost 0 bases and 10 bases respectively, with 13 bases between them. The DNA of the CDR3 is TGTGCCAGCAGCCAAGAGGGAAGCTCGCGGGAGCAGTTCTTC. Translating it yields CASSQEGSSREQFF.

The chain links TRBV4-1 to TRBJ1-2; the match to TRBD1 covers 12 bases. CDR1 and CDR2 from the germline V gene are MGHRA and YSYEKL. With V trimmed by 1 base and J by 0 bases, 6 bases remained unmatched. This CDR3 contains 18 residues. In DNA form, the CDR3 reads TGCGCCAGCAGCCAAGCCTACGGGACAGGGGGCCCTAACTATGGCTACACCTTC. This translates into CASSQAYGTGGPNYGYTF.

There are many counts of this clonotype. The chain uses TRBV3-1 and TRBJ1-3; D not resolved. V gave up 2 bases and J gave up 5 bases, with 22 bases separating them. This CDR3 spans 18 amino acids. Germline CDR1 is LGHDT and CDR2 is YNNKEL (reference sequence). CDR3 DNA sequence: TGTGCCAGCAGCCAACATGCTACGTACACTTATACTAGAAACACCATATATTTT. Its translation is CASSQHATYTYTRNTIYF. Full variable domain (remainder filled in from reference TRBV3-1 and TRBJ1-3): DTAVSQTPKYLVTQMGNDKSIKCEQNLGHDTMYWYKQDSKKFLKIMFSYNNKELIINETVPNRFSPKSPDKAHLNLHINSLELGDSAVYFCASSQHATYTYTRNTIYFGEGSWLTVV.

This clonotype has at least ten counts. J is TRBJ2-5 and V is TRBV5-5; 12 nucleotides agree with TRBD1. The V gene end was trimmed by 4 bases and the J gene end by 6 bases; junction bases not matched to a gene: 4. Per the germline V gene, CDR1 is SGHKS and CDR2 is YYEKEE (reference sequence). This CDR3 comprises 14 residues. The CDR3: CASSPGQGAKTQYF. The CDR3 DNA reads TGTGCCAGCAGCCCGGGACAGGGGGCGAAGACCCAGTACTTC.